This TCR beta chain was recovered during a study of untreated major depressive disorder. Each depressed patient was pairwise matched to a non-depressed control for sex, age, current smoking status and body mass index. Patients had taken no psychiatric medication, including antidepressants, for at least 8 weeks before enrollment. Blood, approximately 30 ml, was drawn into EDTA tubes. Method: immunoSEQ multiplex PCR; TCRdb's copy keeps in-frame clones and lacks some. Here the sample spans more than 10,000 clones, 80% to 95% being singletons. The sequence derives from a man aged 30 to 45 with major depressive disorder. Sequenced material: CD4+ T cells from PBMCs.

The CDR3 loop reads CASSSVRDEDGYTF. CDR3 sequence (DNA): TGTGCCAGCAGCTCGGTCCGGGACGAAGACGGCTACACCTTC. The rearrangement links TRBV5-4 to TRBJ1-2; TRBD1 is a possible D gene (5 bases). This CDR3 spans 14 amino acids. CDR1 and CDR2 (germline): SGHNT, YYREEE (reference sequence). V lost 3 bases and J 8 bases, leaving 17 bases between the germline ends.